These 14 T cell receptor beta chains were all obtained from the same sample, sequenced in a study of blood T cell repertoires in COVID-19. The table came from immunoSEQ multiplex PCR; TCRdb's copy has only in-frame clones and leaves some out. The sample includes fewer than 250,000 clones, 84% of them seen just once. Material for sequencing was PBMCs or T cells enriched from blood (not recorded which). The receptors were sampled from a woman between 35 and 50 years old who had recovered from COVID-19.

CDR3 protein: CSASQREKGNTIYF. The CDR3 nucleotides are TGCAGTGCTAGTCAACGGGAAAAAGGAAACACCATATATTTT. This chain links TRBV20-1 with TRBJ1-3; D ambiguous. The CDR3 is made up of 14 amino acids. Germline CDR1 DFQATT, CDR2 SNEGSKA (reference sequence). V was cut by 3 bases and J by 4 bases, with 13 bases left in between.

This chain links TRBV7-2 with TRBJ2-3; 7 bases fit TRBD2. With V trimmed by 2 bases and J by 5 bases, 7 bases remained unmatched. The germline V gene has CDR1 SGHTA and CDR2 FQGNSA. CDR3 size: 15 residues. CDR3 region: CASSLLGGIEDTQYF. In DNA, the CDR3 is TGTGCCAGCAGCTTATTGGGGGGGATTGAAGATACGCAGTATTTT.

This chain connects TRBV7-8 to TRBJ2-7; 9 bases match TRBD2. There are 15 residues in the CDR3. Germline CDR1 SGHVS, CDR2 FQNEAQ. V gave up 1 base and J gave up 6 bases; unmatched junction bases: 7. The CDR3 nucleotides read TGTGCCAGCAGCTTAGGATCGACTAGCGGATTCGAGCAGTACTTC. This encodes CASSLGSTSGFEQYF. Full variable domain (missing parts from reference TRBV7-8 and TRBJ2-7): GAGVSQSPRYKVAKRGQDVALRCDPISGHVSLFWYQQALGQGPEFLTYFQNEAQLDKSGLPSDRFFAERPEGSVSTLKIQRTQQEDSAVYLCASSLGSTSGFEQYFGPGTRLTVT.

The chain uses TRBV6-6 and TRBJ2-7; D ambiguous. V was clipped by 0 bases and J by 0 bases, with 6 bases between them. Germline V gene lookup returns CDR1 MNHNY and CDR2 SVGAGI (reference sequence). The CDR3 has 14 amino acids. The CDR3 bases are TGTGCCAGCAGTTACTCTGGCGGCTCCTACGAGCAGTACTTC. Translating it yields CASSYSGGSYEQYF.

The J gene is TRBJ1-2, the V gene TRBV5-1, with 9 nucleotides matching TRBD1. Trimming at V came to 4 bases and at J to 4 bases, leaving 8 bases not matched to a gene. Germline CDR1 is SGHRS and CDR2 is YFSETQ. There are 15 residues in the CDR3. In nucleotides, the CDR3 is TGCGCCAGCAGCCATACAGGGGGCCCAGGCTATGGCTACACCTTC. It is translated as CASSHTGGPGYGYTF. Variable domain in full (rest from reference TRBV5-1 and TRBJ1-2): KAGVTQTPRYLIKTRGQQVTLSCSPISGHRSVSWYQQTPGQGLQFLFEYFSETQRNKGNFPGRFSGRQFSNSRSEMNVSTLELGDSALYLCASSHTGGPGYGYTFGSGTRLTVV.

The rearrangement uses TRBV7-2 and TRBJ2-5, with 7 bases identical to TRBD1. The CDR3 is made up of 15 amino acids. Trimming removed 0 bases from V and 1 base from J; junction bases left unmatched: 2. CDR1 is SGHTA and CDR2 is FQGNSA in the germline V gene. The CDR3 nucleotides read TGTGCCAGCAGCTTAGCCGGGACAGCCCAAGAGACCCAGTACTTC. Encoded protein: CASSLAGTAQETQYF.

This clone has just one count. The chain combines TRBV5-5 with TRBJ1-5; 11 bases match TRBD1. This CDR3 is built from 16 residues. The germline CDR1 and CDR2 sequences are SGHKS and YYEKEE (reference sequence). J gave up 6 bases and V 3 bases, and 8 bases lay outside the gene matches. The CDR3 sequence: CASSSSPGQGGQPQHF. CDR3 bases: TGTGCCAGCAGCTCCAGTCCGGGACAGGGGGGTCAGCCCCAGCATTTT. The whole variable domain, remainder taken from reference TRBV5-5 and TRBJ1-5, is DAGVTQSPTHLIKTRGQQVTLRCSPISGHKSVSWYQQVLGQGPQFIFQYYEKEERGRGNFPDRFSARQFPNYSSELNVNALLLGDSALYLCASSSSPGQGGQPQHFGDGTRLSIL.

This chain connects TRBV7-9 to TRBJ1-2; D is ambiguous. CDR1 is SEHNR, CDR2 FQNEAQ, per germline (reference sequence). Trimming cost V 0 bases and J 7 bases, with 12 bases left between them. CDR3 length: 14 amino acids. The CDR3, as DNA: TGTGCCAGCAGCTTAGCAGCCGGCGGATTTGGCTACACCTTC. Its translation: CASSLAAGGFGYTF.

The chain employs TRBV19 and TRBJ2-1; perhaps TRBD1 as D (5 bases). V lost 9 bases and J lost 7, with 19 bases in between. The CDR3 sequence is 14 residues long. Germline lookup yields CDR1 LNHDA and CDR2 SQIVND (reference sequence). The chain's CDR3 is CASAALVGANEQFF. The CDR3 coding sequence is TGTGCCAGCGCCGCTCTAGTAGGGGCGAATGAGCAGTTCTTC.

Only a few counts were recorded for this clone. The V call is TRBV27, the J call TRBJ1-5; D might be TRBD1 (5 bases). CDR3 length equals 12 residues. The germline V and J ends were trimmed by 1 base and 9 bases, with 7 bases remaining between them. Germline lookup yields CDR1 MNHEY and CDR2 SMNVEV (reference sequence). CDR3 in amino acids: CASSLFGGPQHF. The DNA for the CDR3 is TGTGCCAGCAGTTTATTCGGGGGGCCCCAGCATTTT.

This clone was recorded once. This chain links TRBV28 with TRBJ2-3; TRBD2 matches at 9 bases. Germline V gene data show CDR1 as MDHEN and CDR2 as SYDVKM. Trimming cost V 6 bases and J 1 base; bases outside gene matches: 2. The CDR3 runs to 14 residues. The DNA for the CDR3 is TGTGCCAGCAGAATAGCGGGAGGCACAGATACGCAGTATTTT. Its protein is CASRIAGGTDTQYF.

This clone was counted between two and nine times. The chain couples TRBV11-2 to TRBJ2-5; 16 bases line up with TRBD2. The V gene's germline CDR1 is SGHAT and CDR2 FQNNGV. Germline trimming cut 5 bases from V and 4 bases from J; bases unmatched to any gene: 13. This CDR3 is 19 amino acids long. As DNA, the CDR3 is TGTGCCAGCAGCCCGGGACTAGCGGGAGGGATTAACGAGAGAGAGACCCAGTACTTC. This translates into CASSPGLAGGINERETQYF.

The genes are TRBV6-2 or TRBV6-3 and TRBJ2-7; 10 bases agree with TRBD1. The CDR3 consists of 12 residues. The V and J ends lost 6 bases and 6 bases, in that order; junction bases with no gene match: 2. Germline-derived CDR1 and CDR2 are MNHEY and SVGEGT. The CDR3, as DNA: TGTGCCAGCAGCGGACAGGGGGGCGAGCAGTACGTC. This encodes CASSGQGGEQYV.

The chain links TRBV28 to TRBJ2-2; D is perhaps TRBD1 (6 bases). The CDR3 is 14 residues long. Germline V gene data show CDR1 as MDHEN and CDR2 as SYDVKM. V was trimmed by 3 bases and J by 5 bases, leaving 10 bases between them. The CDR3 sequence: CASSLGQLTGELFF. The CDR3 bases are TGTGCCAGCAGTTTGGGACAATTGACCGGGGAGCTGTTTTTT.